These T cell receptor beta chains were read from a single sample in a study of control samples from healthy donors and cancer patients. The repertoire was sequenced with immunoSEQ multiplex PCR; TCRdb's copy has only in-frame clones and lacks some. The table shows approximately 100,000 clones, with about 86% occurring only once. The specimen sequenced was blood. Receptor source: a man aged 25 to 40 in good health. CDR3s include the opening cysteine and the closing phenylalanine or tryptophan. D genes are given only for firm matches. Some rows have no size entry. The others give once, few or many, or a class for an expanded clone.

d_call,v_call,j_call,clone_size,cdr3_aa,cdr3_nt
.,TRBV5-6,TRBJ2-7,.,CASSLGWGHEQYF,TGTGCCAGCAGCTTGGGGTGGGGCCACGAGCAGTACTTC
TRBD1,TRBV13,TRBJ1-1,.,CASSLGPGQGGEAFF,TGTGCCAGCAGCTTAGGCCCCGGACAGGGTGGTGAAGCTTTCTTT
TRBD1,TRBV19,TRBJ1-2,.,CASSREGQGDYGYTF,TGTGCCAGTAGTAGAGAGGGACAGGGGGACTATGGCTACACCTTC
.,TRBV27,TRBJ2-7,.,CASSSPLRGLYEQYF,TGTGCCAGCAGTAGTCCGCTCCGGGGGCTCTACGAGCAGTACTTC
.,TRBV27,TRBJ2-7,.,CASSLGYSYEQYF,TGTGCCAGCAGCTTGGGGTACTCCTACGAGCAGTACTTC
TRBD2,TRBV6-4,TRBJ2-3,.,CASRGGSHGTQYF,TGTGCCAGCCGCGGGGGGTCCCACGGTACGCAGTATTTT
.,TRBV30,TRBJ1-5,.,CAWSGWLDQPQHF,TGTGCCTGGAGTGGTTGGTTGGATCAGCCCCAGCATTTT
.,TRBV25-1,TRBJ1-3,.,CASSDSGGSGNTIYF,TGTGCCAGCAGTGATTCCGGGGGCTCTGGAAACACCATATATTTT
.,TRBV7-3,TRBJ2-3,.,CASSLNRDAIHIPNTDTQYF,TGTGCCAGCAGCTTAAACCGGGACGCAATTCATATTCCAAACACAGATACGCAGTATTTT
.,TRBV24-1,TRBJ2-5,.,CATSDWSGVQTQYF,TGTGCCACCAGTGATTGGTCCGGCGTTCAGACCCAGTACTTC
.,TRBV28,TRBJ2-2,.,CASSLSAATGELFF,TGTGCCAGCAGTTTATCGGCAGCCACCGGGGAGCTGTTTTTT
TRBD2,TRBV6-6,TRBJ2-2,.,CASRNLAGAAGELFF,TGTGCCAGCAGAAATCTAGCGGGAGCAGCCGGGGAGCTGTTTTTT
.,TRBV19,TRBJ2-3,.,CASSALNSHTDTQYF,TGTGCCAGTAGCGCCCTTAATTCACACACAGATACGCAGTATTTT
TRBD1,TRBV15,TRBJ2-2,.,CATSKGAGTGELFF,TGTGCCACCAGCAAGGGGGCCGGAACCGGGGAGCTGTTTTTT
TRBD1,TRBV7-7,TRBJ2-5,.,CASSLYRGLGGQETQYF,TGTGCCAGCAGCCTATACAGGGGGCTTGGGGGCCAAGAGACCCAGTACTTC
.,TRBV25-1,TRBJ2-1,.,CASKGPETYNEQFF,TGTGCCAGCAAGGGACCTGAGACCTACAATGAGCAGTTCTTC
.,TRBV19,TRBJ2-4,.,CASSMTYKLALRSKNIQYF,TGTGCCAGTAGTATGACCTACAAACTGGCCCTAAGGTCTAAAAACATTCAGTACTTC
.,TRBV9,TRBJ2-2,once,CASSAGGPANTGELFF,TGTGCCAGCAGCGCCGGTGGACCTGCGAACACCGGGGAGCTGTTTTTT
.,TRBV7-9,TRBJ2-7,.,CASSAAGGTSYEQYF,TGTGCCAGCTCGGCGGCGGGCGGGACCTCCTACGAGCAGTACTTC
.,TRBV7-2,TRBJ2-2,.,CASSFSGPANTGELFF,TGTGCCAGCAGCTTTTCGGGTCCCGCGAACACCGGGGAGCTGTTTTTT
.,TRBV30,TRBJ1-2,.,CAWSLLLGNPYGYTF,TGTGCCTGGAGTCTCCTGCTAGGGAACCCTTATGGCTACACCTTC
.,TRBV10-2,TRBJ2-2,.,CASRHNTGELFF,TGCGCCAGCAGACATAACACCGGGGAGCTGTTTTTT
TRBD2,TRBV19,TRBJ2-1,.,CASSIWTSLDNEQFF,TGTGCCAGTAGTATTTGGACTAGCCTCGACAATGAGCAGTTCTTC
.,TRBV29-1,TRBJ2-7,.,CSVLDASYEQYF,TGCAGCGTTCTCGACGCCTCCTACGAGCAGTACTTC
.,TRBV25-1,TRBJ1-1,.,CASSAANFGAEAFF,TGTGCCAGCAGTGCCGCGAACTTTGGGGCTGAAGCTTTCTTT
TRBD1,TRBV12-3/TRBV12-4,TRBJ2-5,.,CASKRDRVETQYF,TGTGCCAGCAAACGGGACAGGGTAGAGACCCAGTACTTC
.,TRBV13,TRBJ2-3,.,CASSLNARYSNTQYF,TGTGCCAGCAGCTTAAATGCCCGTTATTCGAATACGCAGTATTTT
TRBD1,TRBV9,TRBJ2-1,.,CASSVVGQGVHEQFF,TGTGCCAGCAGCGTAGTCGGACAGGGTGTACATGAGCAGTTCTTC
TRBD2,TRBV28,TRBJ2-3,.,CASSRTSGLGDTQYF,TGTGCCAGCAGCAGGACTAGCGGACTCGGGGATACGCAGTATTTT
.,TRBV5-4,TRBJ2-2,.,CASSHVEAGELFF,TGTGCCAGCAGCCATGTGGAGGCCGGGGAGCTGTTTTTT
TRBD1,TRBV19,TRBJ1-4,.,CASSRGQGGEEKLFF,TGTGCCAGTAGTAGAGGACAGGGGGGAGAGGAAAAACTGTTTTTT
.,TRBV28,TRBJ2-3,.,CASSLASRNTQYF,TGTGCCAGCAGTTTGGCCTCGCGGAATACGCAGTATTTT
.,TRBV7-8,TRBJ1-1,.,CASRGGWGTEAFF,TGTGCCAGCAGAGGGGGATGGGGCACTGAAGCTTTCTTT
TRBD2,TRBV28,TRBJ2-7,.,CATMGGRLSYEQYF,TGTGCCACCATGGGCGGGAGGCTATCCTACGAGCAGTACTTC
.,TRBV19,TRBJ2-1,.,CASSRGGNRYNEQFF,TGTGCCAGTAGTCGAGGAGGGAATCGGTACAATGAGCAGTTCTTC